Listed below are T cell receptor beta chains from one sample, sequenced in a study of blood T cell repertoires in COVID-19. Profiled with immunoSEQ multiplex PCR; TCRdb holds only in-frame clones, not every one. The sample yields about 250,000 clones, under 85% seen once. The sample taken for sequencing was peripheral blood. These receptors all come from a human donor in a cohort sampled during active COVID-19. The CDR3 runs from the conserved cysteine through the conserved F or W. D genes are given only for firm matches. Part of the rows lack a size; the others show once, few, many or a class for expanded clones.

>TRBV4-2|.|17|TRBJ2-3|.
CASSQEGGDLSTDTQYF
TGTGCCAGCAGCCAAGAAGGAGGGGACCTTAGCACAGATACGCAGTATTTT
>TRBV19|.|16|TRBJ1-2|.
CASSIFPGLGGYGYTF
TGTGCCAGTAGTATATTCCCCGGCCTGGGGGGTTATGGCTACACCTTC
>TRBV18|.|16|TRBJ2-5|TRBD1
CASSPRQTGNGETQYF
TGTGCCAGCTCACCAAGGCAGACAGGGAATGGAGAGACCCAGTACTTC
>TRBV11-3|.|15|TRBJ2-5|TRBD2
CASSPSGLAGETQYF
TGTGCCAGCAGCCCGTCCGGGCTAGCGGGTGAGACCCAGTACTTC
>TRBV6-5|.|13|TRBJ2-1|.
CASQRGLSGEQFF
TGTGCCAGCCAAAGGGGTCTATCTGGTGAGCAGTTCTTC
>TRBV30|.|11|TRBJ2-5|.
CAWSATRGLYF
TGTGCCTGGAGTGCAACGAGAGGGTTGTACTTC
>TRBV11-1|.|16|TRBJ2-1|TRBD2
CASGRGGVSSYNEQFF
TGTGCCAGCGGGCGGGGGGGCGTTAGTTCCTACAATGAGCAGTTCTTC
>TRBV5-1|.|14|TRBJ1-1|.
CASSLRQFNTEAFF
TGCGCCAGCAGCCTTAGACAATTCAACACTGAAGCTTTCTTT
>TRBV13|.|14|TRBJ2-3|TRBD1
CASSMGQATDTQYF
TGTGCCAGCAGCATGGGACAGGCCACAGATACGCAGTATTTT
>TRBV20-1|.|15|TRBJ2-1|TRBD2
CSASSGESSYNEQFF
TGCAGTGCTAGTAGCGGGGAAAGCTCCTACAATGAGCAGTTCTTC
>TRBV21-1|.|15|TRBJ1-2|.
CASSNAGGGSYGYTF
TGTGCCAGCAGCAACGCGGGGGGGGGCAGCTATGGCTACACCTTC
>TRBV9|few|13|TRBJ1-2|.
CASSVVRGHGYTF
TGTGCCAGCAGCGTAGTGAGAGGGCATGGCTACACCTTC
>TRBV12-3/TRBV12-4|.|13|TRBJ2-2|.
CASILTVTGELFF
TGTGCCAGCATCCTGACAGTCACCGGGGAGCTGTTTTTT
>TRBV5-1|.|15|TRBJ2-5|.
CASNAARITQETQYF
TGCGCCAGCAACGCGGCACGGATCACTCAAGAGACCCAGTACTTC
>TRBV4-1|.|16|TRBJ1-5|.
CASSQEILMVNQPQHF
TGCGCCAGCAGCCAAGAAATACTGATGGTCAATCAGCCCCAGCATTTT
>TRBV27|.|12|TRBJ1-5|.
CASGQSNQPQHF
TGTGCCTCCGGACAGAGCAATCAGCCCCAGCATTTT
>TRBV5-1|.|15|TRBJ1-2|TRBD1
CASSPGQGGFYGYTF
TGCGCCAGCAGCCCGGGACAGGGGGGATTTTATGGCTACACCTTC
>TRBV7-9|.|12|TRBJ2-1|.
CASTPDKGEQFF
TGTGCCAGCACCCCGGACAAGGGTGAGCAGTTCTTC
>TRBV3-1/TRBV3-2|few|16|TRBJ1-6|.
CASSPLPRGYNSPLHF
TGTGCCAGCAGCCCACTACCCAGGGGCTATAATTCACCCCTCCACTTT
>TRBV6-5|.|14|TRBJ2-4|.
CASSFSVAKNIQYF
TGTGCCAGCAGTTTTAGCGTAGCCAAAAACATTCAGTACTTC
>TRBV19|few|12|TRBJ2-2|.
CASSMGGGELFF
TGTGCCAGTAGTATGGGGGGCGGGGAGCTGTTTTTT
>TRBV12-5|once|12|TRBJ2-3|TRBD2
CASTGGGSTQYF
TGTGCTAGTACCGGCGGGGGTAGTACGCAGTATTTT
>TRBV2|.|15|TRBJ1-4|.
CASSVIGVDNEKLFF
TGTGCCAGCAGTGTGATAGGGGTTGATAATGAAAAACTGTTTTTT
>TRBV19|once|19|TRBJ1-3|TRBD1
CASSIRGTGATNSGNTIYF
TGTGCCAGTAGTATCCGCGGGACAGGGGCTACGAACTCTGGAAACACCATATATTTT
>TRBV3-1/TRBV3-2|.|18|TRBJ2-3|TRBD2
CASSQVSTSSGSTDTQYF
TGTGCCAGCAGCCAAGTTTCTACATCTAGCGGGAGTACAGATACGCAGTATTTT
>TRBV30|.|16|TRBJ2-6|.
CAWSALTISGANVLTF
TGTGCCTGGAGTGCCCTGACTATCTCTGGGGCCAACGTCCTGACTTTC
>TRBV6-1|.|15|TRBJ2-3|.
CASSEGGRGTDTQYF
TGTGCCAGCAGTGAAGGAGGGCGGGGCACAGATACGCAGTATTTT
>TRBV11-2|.|15|TRBJ2-1|.
CASSRGGSSYNEQFF
TGTGCCAGCAGCCGAGGGGGTTCTTCCTACAATGAGCAGTTCTTC
>TRBV19|.|14|TRBJ2-5|.
CASSRTLTKETQYF
TGTGCCAGTAGTAGGACTCTTACGAAAGAGACCCAGTACTTC
>TRBV7-2|.|16|TRBJ2-1|TRBD1
CASSLSLGQGYNEQFF
TGTGCCAGCAGCTTAAGTTTGGGACAGGGGTACAATGAGCAGTTCTTC
>TRBV4-1|few|16|TRBJ2-2|TRBD2
CASSLTSGGTTGELFF
TGCGCCAGCAGCCTAACTAGCGGGGGAACCACCGGGGAGCTGTTTTTT
>TRBV3-1/TRBV3-2|few|14|TRBJ2-3|TRBD2
CASSPLWTSGRRYF
TGTGCCAGCAGCCCTCTTTGGACTAGCGGTCGTCGGTATTTT
>TRBV24-1|.|14|TRBJ2-1|.
CATSDFQPHGEQFF
TGTGCCACCAGTGATTTCCAACCCCACGGTGAGCAGTTCTTC
>TRBV7-8|.|14|TRBJ2-7|TRBD1
CASSRGQGTYEQYF
TGTGCCAGCAGCCGGGGACAGGGAACCTACGAGCAGTACTTC
>TRBV3-1/TRBV3-2|.|14|TRBJ2-2|.
CASSQEGRRGELFF
TGTGCCAGCAGCCAAGAGGGGCGGCGCGGGGAGCTGTTTTTT
>TRBV2|.|9|TRBJ1-2|.
CASQPRGGF
TGTGCCAGCCAACCCCGGGGAGGGTTC
>TRBV27|.|16|TRBJ1-1|TRBD1
CASSYNRGQSNTEAFF
TGTGCCAGCAGTTATAACAGGGGGCAATCGAACACTGAAGCTTTCTTT
>TRBV10-3|.|18|TRBJ2-3|.
CAISLLPDSTSGGDTQYF
TGTGCCATCAGTTTACTTCCGGACTCAACTTCAGGTGGAGATACGCAGTATTTT
>TRBV6-6|.|13|TRBJ2-3|.
CASSRRETDTQYF
TGTGCCAGCAGTCGCAGGGAAACAGATACGCAGTATTTT
>TRBV6-5|.|14|TRBJ1-1|.
CASKPGVMNTEAFF
TGTGCCAGCAAACCAGGGGTAATGAACACTGAAGCTTTCTTT
>TRBV6-5|once|15|TRBJ2-2|TRBD1
CASSRDRGNTGELFF
TGTGCCAGCAGCCGGGACAGGGGAAACACCGGGGAGCTGTTTTTT
>TRBV13|.|16|TRBJ1-3|TRBD1
CASSLAGGYSGNTIYF
TGTGCCAGCAGCCTAGCAGGGGGTTACTCTGGAAACACCATATATTTT
>TRBV7-8|.|14|TRBJ1-4|.
CASSLGLANEKLFF
TGTGCCAGCAGCTTGGGGCTGGCTAATGAAAAACTGTTTTTT
>TRBV6-1|once|13|TRBJ2-7|.
CASSEGGRYEQYF
TGTGCCAGCAGTGAGGGGGGGCGCTACGAGCAGTACTTC
>TRBV5-4|.|19|TRBJ2-1|TRBD2
CASSGGTSGKEGAYNEQFF
TGTGCCAGCAGCGGCGGGACTAGCGGGAAAGAGGGGGCCTACAATGAGCAGTTCTTC
>TRBV28|.|11|TRBJ1-1|.
CASSLVSEAFF
TGTGCCAGCAGTTTGGTGAGTGAAGCTTTCTTT
>TRBV12-5|few|15|TRBJ1-6|.
CASGLVMGSNSPLHF
TGTGCTAGTGGTTTGGTAATGGGCAGCAATTCACCCCTCCACTTT
>TRBV12-5|.|14|TRBJ2-3|TRBD2
CASGSGTTTDTQYF
TGTGCTAGTGGGTCAGGGACTACCACAGATACGCAGTATTTT
>TRBV11-2|.|12|TRBJ2-7|.
CASSLGGIEQYF
TGTGCCAGCAGCTTAGGGGGCATCGAGCAGTACTTC
>TRBV19|.|14|TRBJ2-5|TRBD1
CATRRDRDQETQYF
TGTGCCACTCGAAGGGACAGGGACCAAGAGACCCAGTACTTC
>TRBV2|.|15|TRBJ2-7|TRBD1
CASSAIGQGAGEQYF
TGTGCCAGCAGTGCGATAGGACAGGGGGCTGGCGAGCAGTACTTC
>TRBV3-1/TRBV3-2|.|14|TRBJ2-5|.
CASSPSRERETQYF
TGTGCCAGCAGCCCCAGCCGGGAGCGGGAGACCCAGTACTTC
>TRBV13|.|16|TRBJ2-7|TRBD2
CASSLSRLAGGLEQYF
TGTGCCAGCAGCTTAAGCCGACTAGCGGGAGGACTTGAGCAGTACTTC